A selection of T cell receptor beta chains follows, all from one sample in a study of cytomegalovirus exposure and HLA in healthy donors. Using immunoSEQ multiplex PCR, the repertoire was profiled, and TCRdb retains in-frame clones only, with some absent. The sample has about 51,000 clones. The material sequenced was PBMCs. The receptor source for this set is a man in his forties in good health and CMV-seropositive. The CDR3 runs from the conserved cysteine through the conserved F or W. The D gene is left open where the match is weak.

D gene: NA
J gene: TRBJ2-1
V gene: TRBV7-3
CDR3 length: 13
CDR3 protein: CASSPSSDNEQFF

D gene: NA
J gene: TRBJ2-7
V gene: TRBV4-2
CDR3 length: 14
CDR3 protein: CASSQGWEGAEQYF

D gene: NA
J gene: TRBJ1-1
V gene: TRBV6-4
CDR3 length: 14
CDR3 protein: CASSDSGENTEAFF

D gene: NA
J gene: TRBJ2-1
V gene: TRBV6-5
CDR3 length: 12
CDR3 protein: CASSPDKAEQFF

D gene: NA
J gene: TRBJ2-5
V gene: TRBV19
CDR3 length: 13
CDR3 protein: CASSMTVRETQYF

D gene: TRBD1
J gene: TRBJ2-7
V gene: TRBV30
CDR3 length: 14
CDR3 protein: CAWESGTGSYEQYF

D gene: NA
J gene: TRBJ1-1
V gene: TRBV28
CDR3 length: 15
CDR3 protein: CASSLRIERGTEAFF

D gene: TRBD1
J gene: TRBJ1-4
V gene: TRBV30
CDR3 length: 15
CDR3 protein: CAWSSQGAVNEKLFF

D gene: NA
J gene: TRBJ2-1
V gene: TRBV7-9
CDR3 length: 14
CDR3 protein: CASSSASSNNEQFF

D gene: TRBD2
J gene: TRBJ2-7
V gene: TRBV6-5
CDR3 length: 16
CDR3 protein: CASSFPTSGDPYEQYF

D gene: TRBD2
J gene: TRBJ2-1
V gene: TRBV6-4
CDR3 length: 15
CDR3 protein: CASSDLAGEYNEQFF

D gene: NA
J gene: TRBJ2-3
V gene: TRBV19
CDR3 length: 14
CDR3 protein: CGSSMNRNTDTQYF

D gene: NA
J gene: TRBJ2-7
V gene: TRBV7-9
CDR3 length: 14
CDR3 protein: CASSLEEGRVEQYF

D gene: NA
J gene: TRBJ2-4
V gene: TRBV4-2
CDR3 length: 17
CDR3 protein: CASSRATGKTPGNIQYF

D gene: NA
J gene: TRBJ1-3
V gene: TRBV6-6
CDR3 length: 15
CDR3 protein: CASSYADPSGNTIYF

D gene: TRBD1
J gene: TRBJ2-2
V gene: TRBV7-9
CDR3 length: 16
CDR3 protein: CASSFRQGVHTGELFF

D gene: TRBD2
J gene: TRBJ2-1
V gene: TRBV18
CDR3 length: 13
CDR3 protein: CASSPLGLAAQFF

D gene: NA
J gene: TRBJ2-1
V gene: TRBV4-3
CDR3 length: 13
CDR3 protein: CASSLQRQSEQFF

D gene: NA
J gene: TRBJ1-1
V gene: TRBV28
CDR3 length: 14
CDR3 protein: CASSYPAGATEAFF

D gene: NA
J gene: TRBJ1-1
V gene: TRBV7-3
CDR3 length: 14
CDR3 protein: CASSLRAGDTEAFF

D gene: TRBD1
J gene: TRBJ2-7
V gene: TRBV7-2
CDR3 length: 15
CDR3 protein: CASSLGDRATYEQYF

D gene: TRBD2
J gene: TRBJ2-2
V gene: TRBV7-2
CDR3 length: 15
CDR3 protein: CASSLGLAGTGELFF

D gene: TRBD1
J gene: TRBJ1-2
V gene: TRBV4-1
CDR3 length: 14
CDR3 protein: CASSHETGGWGYTF

D gene: NA
J gene: TRBJ2-3
V gene: TRBV19
CDR3 length: 14
CDR3 protein: CASKERYSTDTQYF

D gene: NA
J gene: TRBJ2-1
V gene: TRBV19
CDR3 length: 16
CDR3 protein: CASSILGDSRDNEQFF

D gene: NA
J gene: TRBJ2-1
V gene: TRBV28
CDR3 length: 16
CDR3 protein: CASSLVVLGPYNEQFF

D gene: TRBD1
J gene: TRBJ2-4
V gene: TRBV28
CDR3 length: 15
CDR3 protein: CASSLVTGGKNIQYF

D gene: TRBD2
J gene: TRBJ2-5
V gene: TRBV19
CDR3 length: 16
CDR3 protein: CASSIAASGSGETQYF

D gene: TRBD2
J gene: TRBJ2-3
V gene: TRBV5-1
CDR3 length: 15
CDR3 protein: CASSTLAGGKDTQYF

D gene: TRBD1
J gene: TRBJ1-4
V gene: TRBV4-3
CDR3 length: 16
CDR3 protein: CASSQEGGTGSEKLFF

D gene: TRBD1
J gene: TRBJ1-2
V gene: TRBV10-3
CDR3 length: 16
CDR3 protein: CAISESTQGASFGYTF

D gene: TRBD1
J gene: TRBJ1-1
V gene: TRBV7-9
CDR3 length: 13
CDR3 protein: CASSPRQGTEAFF

D gene: NA
J gene: TRBJ1-2
V gene: TRBV7-8
CDR3 length: 16
CDR3 protein: CASSGLHGTTNYGYTF

D gene: TRBD2
J gene: TRBJ2-1
V gene: TRBV29-1
CDR3 length: 15
CDR3 protein: CSVEGFAGGPHEQFF

D gene: NA
J gene: TRBJ1-1
V gene: TRBV21-1
CDR3 length: 14
CDR3 protein: CASSTEALNTEAFF

D gene: TRBD2
J gene: TRBJ2-5
V gene: TRBV7-6
CDR3 length: 15
CDR3 protein: CASSLQATAGETQYF

D gene: NA
J gene: TRBJ2-7
V gene: TRBV28
CDR3 length: 14
CDR3 protein: CASITSGADYEQYF

D gene: NA
J gene: TRBJ2-7
V gene: TRBV27
CDR3 length: 13
CDR3 protein: CASSPSISGEQYF

D gene: NA
J gene: TRBJ1-1
V gene: TRBV7-2
CDR3 length: 12
CDR3 protein: CASSLYGTEAFF

D gene: TRBD2
J gene: TRBJ2-7
V gene: TRBV5-6
CDR3 length: 16
CDR3 protein: CASSLAPSGYSYEQYF

D gene: NA
J gene: TRBJ2-3
V gene: TRBV9
CDR3 length: 12
CDR3 protein: CASSDQRDTQYF

D gene: NA
J gene: TRBJ2-5
V gene: TRBV2
CDR3 length: 13
CDR3 protein: CASSGEASETQYF

D gene: NA
J gene: TRBJ1-6
V gene: TRBV7-3
CDR3 length: 14
CDR3 protein: CASSLGQKTSPLHF

D gene: NA
J gene: TRBJ2-2
V gene: TRBV28
CDR3 length: 11
CDR3 protein: CASSGSGELFF

D gene: NA
J gene: TRBJ2-2
V gene: TRBV18
CDR3 length: 14
CDR3 protein: CASSQNTNTGELFF

D gene: TRBD1
J gene: TRBJ2-5
V gene: TRBV5-8
CDR3 length: 15
CDR3 protein: CASSLLGQGGETQYF

D gene: NA
J gene: TRBJ1-1
V gene: TRBV28
CDR3 length: 13
CDR3 protein: CASTRAGVGVTFF

D gene: NA
J gene: TRBJ1-1
V gene: TRBV10-3
CDR3 length: 13
CDR3 protein: CAIRADLNTEAFF

D gene: TRBD1
J gene: TRBJ2-7
V gene: TRBV19
CDR3 length: 17
CDR3 protein: CASSIDRRGTGAYEQYF

D gene: NA
J gene: TRBJ2-1
V gene: TRBV29-1
CDR3 length: 14
CDR3 protein: CSVEVSGIGNEQFF

D gene: NA
J gene: TRBJ1-6
V gene: TRBV28
CDR3 length: 21
CDR3 protein: CASSLWRFSVRESSYNSPLHF